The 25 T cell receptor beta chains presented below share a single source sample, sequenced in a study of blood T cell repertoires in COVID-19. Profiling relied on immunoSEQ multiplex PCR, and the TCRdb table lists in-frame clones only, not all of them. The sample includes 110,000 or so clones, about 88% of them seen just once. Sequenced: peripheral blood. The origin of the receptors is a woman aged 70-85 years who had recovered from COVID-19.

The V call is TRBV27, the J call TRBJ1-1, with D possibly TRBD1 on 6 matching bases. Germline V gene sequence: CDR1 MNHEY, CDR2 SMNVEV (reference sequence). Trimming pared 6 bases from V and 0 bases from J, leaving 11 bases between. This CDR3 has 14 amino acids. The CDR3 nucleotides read TGTGCCAGCAGCCCGGGACACCTGAACACTGAAGCTTTCTTT. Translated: CASSPGHLNTEAFF.

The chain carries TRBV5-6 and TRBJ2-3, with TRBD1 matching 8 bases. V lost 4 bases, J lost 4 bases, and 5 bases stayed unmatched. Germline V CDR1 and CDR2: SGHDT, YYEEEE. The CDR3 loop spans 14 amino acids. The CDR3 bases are TGTGCCAGCAGCCCAAAGACAGGGGCAGATACGCAGTATTTT. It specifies CASSPKTGADTQYF.

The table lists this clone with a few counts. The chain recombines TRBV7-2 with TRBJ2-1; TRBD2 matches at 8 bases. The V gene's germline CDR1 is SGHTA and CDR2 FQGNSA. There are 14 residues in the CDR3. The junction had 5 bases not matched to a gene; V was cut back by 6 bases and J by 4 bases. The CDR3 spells CASRDGGAYNEQFF. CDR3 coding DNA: TGTGCCAGCAGGGACGGGGGGGCATACAATGAGCAGTTCTTC.

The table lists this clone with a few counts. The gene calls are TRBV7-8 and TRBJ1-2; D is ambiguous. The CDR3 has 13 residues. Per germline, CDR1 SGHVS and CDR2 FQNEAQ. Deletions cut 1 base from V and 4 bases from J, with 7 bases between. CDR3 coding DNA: TGTGCCAGCAGCTTAGATCGGTTCTATGGCTACACCTTC. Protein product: CASSLDRFYGYTF.

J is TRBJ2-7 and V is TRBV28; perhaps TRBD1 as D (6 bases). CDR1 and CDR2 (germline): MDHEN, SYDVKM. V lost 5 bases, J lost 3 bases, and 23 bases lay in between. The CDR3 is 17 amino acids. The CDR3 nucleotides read TGTGCCAGCAGTCCCCCCCGGCTGGACAGATCCGTCTACGAGCAGTACTTC. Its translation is CASSPPRLDRSVYEQYF. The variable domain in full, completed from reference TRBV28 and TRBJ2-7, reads DVKVTQSSRYLVKRTGEKVFLECVQDMDHENMFWYRQDPGLGLRLIYFSYDVKMKEKGDIPEGYSVSREKKERFSLILESASTNQTSMYLCASSPPRLDRSVYEQYFGPGTRLTVT.

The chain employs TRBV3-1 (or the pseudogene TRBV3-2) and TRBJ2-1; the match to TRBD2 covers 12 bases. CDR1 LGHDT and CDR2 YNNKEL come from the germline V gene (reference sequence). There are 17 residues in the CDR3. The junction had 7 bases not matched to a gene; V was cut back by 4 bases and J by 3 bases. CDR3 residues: CASSPTGLAGIYNEQFF. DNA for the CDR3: TGTGCCAGCAGCCCAACCGGACTAGCGGGAATCTACAATGAGCAGTTCTTC.

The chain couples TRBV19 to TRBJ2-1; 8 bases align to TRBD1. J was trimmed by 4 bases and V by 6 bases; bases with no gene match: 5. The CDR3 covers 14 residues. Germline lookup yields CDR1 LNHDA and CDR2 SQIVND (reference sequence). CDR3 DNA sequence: TGTGCCAGTAGGGGGGGACAGGTTTACAATGAGCAGTTCTTC. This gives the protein CASRGGQVYNEQFF.

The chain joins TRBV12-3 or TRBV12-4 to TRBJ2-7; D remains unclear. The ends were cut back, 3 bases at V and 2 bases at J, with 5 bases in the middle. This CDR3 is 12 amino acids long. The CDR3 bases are TGTGCCAGCAGTTTCAGTCCCTACGAGCAGTACTTC. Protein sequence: CASSFSPYEQYF.

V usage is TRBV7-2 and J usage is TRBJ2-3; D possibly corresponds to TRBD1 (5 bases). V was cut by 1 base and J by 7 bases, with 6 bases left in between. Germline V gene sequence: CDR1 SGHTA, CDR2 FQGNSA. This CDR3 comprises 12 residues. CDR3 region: CASSLDRNTQYF. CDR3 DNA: TGTGCCAGCAGCTTAGACAGGAATACGCAGTATTTT.

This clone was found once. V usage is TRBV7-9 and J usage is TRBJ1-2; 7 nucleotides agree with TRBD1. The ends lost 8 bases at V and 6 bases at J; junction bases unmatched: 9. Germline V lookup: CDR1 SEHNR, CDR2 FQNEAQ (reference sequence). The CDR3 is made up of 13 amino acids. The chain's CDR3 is CASYLGTVDGYTF. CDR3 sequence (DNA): TGTGCCAGCTATCTCGGGACAGTCGATGGCTACACCTTC.

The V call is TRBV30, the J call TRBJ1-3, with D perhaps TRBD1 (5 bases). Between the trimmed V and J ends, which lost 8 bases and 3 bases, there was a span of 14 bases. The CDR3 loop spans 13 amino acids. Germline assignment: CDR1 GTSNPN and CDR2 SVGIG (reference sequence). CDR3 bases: TGTGCCACCCAGGGTGGTTATGGAAACACCATATATTTT. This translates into CATQGGYGNTIYF.

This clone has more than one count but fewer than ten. The CDR3 coding sequence is TGTGCCAGCAGCTTTACAGGGGACTCACCCCTCCACTTT. Its translation: CASSFTGDSPLHF. The rearrangement links TRBV7-9 to TRBJ1-6; 7 bases match TRBD1. The germline V gene encodes CDR1 SEHNR and CDR2 FQNEAQ (reference sequence). Unmatched junction bases numbered 3, after V lost 3 bases and J lost 10 bases. The CDR3 totals 13 residues.

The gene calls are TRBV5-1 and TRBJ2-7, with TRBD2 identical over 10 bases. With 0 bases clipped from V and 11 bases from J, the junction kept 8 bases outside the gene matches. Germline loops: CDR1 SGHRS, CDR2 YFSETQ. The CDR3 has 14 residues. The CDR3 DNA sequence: TGCGCCAGCAGCTTGGACGTAGCGGGAGGCCCTAAGTACTTC. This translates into CASSLDVAGGPKYF.

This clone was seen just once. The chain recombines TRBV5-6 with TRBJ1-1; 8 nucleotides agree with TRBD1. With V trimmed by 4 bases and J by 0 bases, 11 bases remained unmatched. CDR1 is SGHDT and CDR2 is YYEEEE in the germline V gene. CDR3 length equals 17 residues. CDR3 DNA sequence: TGTGCCAGCAGCGAAGGGCCCAGGGACAGGATGAACACTGAAGCTTTCTTT. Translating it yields CASSEGPRDRMNTEAFF.

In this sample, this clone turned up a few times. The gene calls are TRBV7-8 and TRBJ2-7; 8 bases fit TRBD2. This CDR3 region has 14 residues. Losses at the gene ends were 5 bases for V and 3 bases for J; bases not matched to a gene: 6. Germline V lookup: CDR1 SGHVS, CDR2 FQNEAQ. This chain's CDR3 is CASSPSGLGYEQYF. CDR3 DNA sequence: TGTGCCAGCAGCCCCTCGGGACTAGGCTACGAGCAGTACTTC.

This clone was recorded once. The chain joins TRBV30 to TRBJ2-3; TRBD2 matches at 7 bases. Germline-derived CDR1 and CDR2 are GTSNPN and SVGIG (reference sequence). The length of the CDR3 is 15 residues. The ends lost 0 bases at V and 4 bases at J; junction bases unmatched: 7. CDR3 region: CAWSVGLADSDTQYF. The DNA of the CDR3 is TGTGCCTGGAGTGTAGGCCTAGCGGACTCAGATACGCAGTATTTT.

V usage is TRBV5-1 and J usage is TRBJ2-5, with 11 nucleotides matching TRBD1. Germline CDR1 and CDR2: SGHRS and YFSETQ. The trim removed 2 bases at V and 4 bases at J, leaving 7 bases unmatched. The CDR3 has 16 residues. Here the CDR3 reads CASSFSGTGGGETQYF. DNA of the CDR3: TGCGCCAGCAGCTTCTCCGGGACAGGGGGAGGAGAGACCCAGTACTTC.

CDR3 loop: CASKNEAYEQYF. DNA of the CDR3: TGTGCCAGCAAGAACGAGGCCTACGAGCAGTACTTC. V is TRBV28 and J is TRBJ2-7, with unresolved D. Germline CDR1 is MDHEN and CDR2 is SYDVKM. The CDR3 sequence is 12 residues long. V lost 7 bases and J 2 bases, leaving 9 bases between the germline ends.

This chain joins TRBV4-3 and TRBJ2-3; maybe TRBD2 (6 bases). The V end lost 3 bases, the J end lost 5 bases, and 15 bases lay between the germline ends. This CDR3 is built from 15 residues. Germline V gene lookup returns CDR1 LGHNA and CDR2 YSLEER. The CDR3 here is CASSHTGTAIDTQYF. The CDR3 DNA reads TGCGCCAGCAGCCATACCGGGACTGCAATAGATACGCAGTATTTT.

The CDR3 protein is CASRDRANSPLHF. Here the CDR3 DNA reads TGTGCCAGCAGGGACAGGGCCAATTCACCCCTCCACTTT. V and J are TRBV2 and TRBJ1-6; 8 positions agree with TRBD1. CDR3 size: 13 residues. The junction had 2 bases not matched to a gene; V was cut back by 6 bases and J by 7 bases. Germline V lookup: CDR1 SNHLY, CDR2 FYNNEI.

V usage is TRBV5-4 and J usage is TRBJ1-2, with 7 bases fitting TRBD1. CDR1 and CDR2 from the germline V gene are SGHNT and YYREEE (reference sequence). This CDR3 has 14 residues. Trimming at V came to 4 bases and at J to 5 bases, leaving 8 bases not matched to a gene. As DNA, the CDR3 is TGTGCCAGCAGCACCGGGACAGAAGAGTATGGCTACACCTTC. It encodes CASSTGTEEYGYTF.

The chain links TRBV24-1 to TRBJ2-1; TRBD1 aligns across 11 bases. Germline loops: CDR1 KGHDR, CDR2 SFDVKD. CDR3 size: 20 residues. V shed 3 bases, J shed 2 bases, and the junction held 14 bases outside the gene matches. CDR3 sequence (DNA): TGTGCCACCAGTGATCCACGTCCCGGGACAGGGGGGGCGACCTACAATGAGCAGTTCTTC. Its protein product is CATSDPRPGTGGATYNEQFF.

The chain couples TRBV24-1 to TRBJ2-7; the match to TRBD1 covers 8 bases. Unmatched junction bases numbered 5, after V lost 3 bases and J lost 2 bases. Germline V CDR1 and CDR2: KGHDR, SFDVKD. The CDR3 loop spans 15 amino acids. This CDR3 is CATSDPDRGTYEQYF. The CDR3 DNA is TGTGCCACCAGTGATCCCGACAGGGGAACCTACGAGCAGTACTTC.

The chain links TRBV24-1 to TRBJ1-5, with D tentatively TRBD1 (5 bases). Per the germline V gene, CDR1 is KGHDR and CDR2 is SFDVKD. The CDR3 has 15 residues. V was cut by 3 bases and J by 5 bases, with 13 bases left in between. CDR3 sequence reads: CATSDPPTDDQPQHF. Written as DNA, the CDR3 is TGTGCCACCAGTGATCCCCCGACAGACGATCAGCCCCAGCATTTT.

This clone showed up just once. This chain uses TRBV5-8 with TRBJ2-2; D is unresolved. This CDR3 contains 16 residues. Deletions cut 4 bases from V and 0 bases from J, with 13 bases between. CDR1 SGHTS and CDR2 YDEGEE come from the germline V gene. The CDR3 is CASSRVVGANTGELFF. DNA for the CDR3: TGTGCCAGCAGCCGGGTCGTAGGCGCGAACACCGGGGAGCTGTTTTTT.